This T cell receptor beta chain was retrieved from a study of blood T cell repertoires in COVID-19. Study-level information: PBMCs, B-cell-depleted T cells, or T cells were the source of the cDNA or gDNA that made up the material.

The V gene's germline CDR1 is SGHVS and CDR2 FNYEAQ. This CDR3 is built from 18 residues. Trimming cost V 1 base and J 5 bases; bases outside gene matches: 10. Sequencing used immunoSEQ multiplex PCR; TCRdb keeps in-frame clones, though not all of them. Among roughly 200,000 clones, about 86% were seen once, and the ten largest hold approximately 0.93%. This TCR was sampled from a woman in her late teens or twenties who had recovered from COVID-19. This chain connects TRBV7-6 to TRBJ2-2; 10 nucleotides line up with TRBD2. Sequenced: peripheral blood. CDR3 DNA sequence: TGTGCCAGCAGCTTAGGGCTAGCGGGAGCCACGGGGACCGGGGAGCTGTTTTTT. Its translation: CASSLGLAGATGTGELFF.